The sample holds one count of the clone carrying this T cell receptor beta chain. This sample was included in a study of shared clonotypes between healthy human individuals. Measured with immunoSEQ multiplex PCR; TCRdb has only the in-frame clones, and not every one. The data contain about 2.5 million clones, 85% to 95% of them singletons. The source is a man between 18 and 29 years old in good health. Some clones in this sample may be carry-over from other donors' samples. Sequencing input: naive CD4+ T cells from PBMCs. Subset in this sample: CD45RA+ positively selected.

In DNA, the CDR3 is TGTGCCAGCAGCTTAGATCGGGACACTACCTACGAGCAGTACTTC. Protein: CASSLDRDTTYEQYF. The V and J genes are TRBV7-2 and TRBJ2-7; possibly TRBD1 for D (6 bases). Germline V gene lookup returns CDR1 SGHTA and CDR2 FQGNSA. This CDR3 has 15 residues. The V gene lost 1 base and the J gene lost 2 bases, with 12 bases spanning the gap. The variable domain in full, completed from reference TRBV7-2 and TRBJ2-7, reads GAGVSQSPSNKVTEKGKDVELRCDPISGHTALYWYRQSLGQGLEFLIYFQGNSAPDKSGLPSDRFSAERTGGSVSTLTIQRTQQEDSAVYLCASSLDRDTTYEQYFGPGTRLTVT.